This T cell receptor (beta chain) was captured by sequencing in a study of blood T cell repertoires in COVID-19. On the study more broadly: The United States, Italy and Spain were the sources of the acute and convalescent COVID-19 samples.

In the study's own analysis: Estimation of nucleated cell counts was performed using reference gene primer amplification. Assay: immunoSEQ multiplex PCR; the TCRdb copy retains only in-frame clones and omits some. V, J and clone size are those of that table, while D and trimming were read from the DNA. The sample includes over 150,000 clones, around 80% of them seen just once. The sample taken for sequencing was peripheral blood. The source is an older woman who had recovered from COVID-19.

The chain's CDR3 is CASARDYRPLGGELFF. In DNA, the CDR3 is TGTGCCAGCGCCCGGGACTACCGACCGTTGGGAGGGGAGCTGTTTTTT. This chain joins TRBV9 and TRBJ2-2; 7 bases agree with TRBD2. In germline, CDR1 is SGDLS, CDR2 YYNGEE. The CDR3 spans 16 residues. With 7 bases clipped from V and 8 bases from J, the junction kept 17 bases outside the gene matches.